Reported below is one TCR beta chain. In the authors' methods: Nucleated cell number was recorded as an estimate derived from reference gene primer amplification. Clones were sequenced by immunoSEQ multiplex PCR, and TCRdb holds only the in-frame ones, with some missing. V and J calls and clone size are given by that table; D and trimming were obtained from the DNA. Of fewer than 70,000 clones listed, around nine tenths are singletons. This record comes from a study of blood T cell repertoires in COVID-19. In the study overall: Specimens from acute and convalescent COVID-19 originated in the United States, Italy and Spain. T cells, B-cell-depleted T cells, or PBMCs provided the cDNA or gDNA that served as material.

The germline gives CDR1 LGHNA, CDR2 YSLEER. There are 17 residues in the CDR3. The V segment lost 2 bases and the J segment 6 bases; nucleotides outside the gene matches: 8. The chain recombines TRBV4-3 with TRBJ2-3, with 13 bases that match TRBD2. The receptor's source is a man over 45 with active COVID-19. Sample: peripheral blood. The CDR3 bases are TGCGCCAGCAGCCAACCCGGACTAGCGGGAGAACGGGATACGCAGTATTTT. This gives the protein CASSQPGLAGERDTQYF.